Below are 5 T cell receptor beta chains sequenced from a single sample in a study of T cell responses to AZD1222 COVID-19 vaccine. Assay: immunoSEQ multiplex PCR; the TCRdb copy retains only in-frame clones and omits some. Among tens of thousands of clones, approximately 91% were seen once, and the ten largest hold less than 20%. The sequencing here drew on peripheral blood, taken on day 0 of AZD1222 vaccination. All receptors derive from an adult in good health.

V and J are TRBV15 and TRBJ1-6, with a tentative D call TRBD1 (6 bases). V was cut by 0 bases and J by 1 base, with 7 bases left in between. Germline V gene lookup returns CDR1 LNHNV and CDR2 YYDKDF (reference sequence). The CDR3 spans 16 residues. CDR3 amino acids: CATSRDQGSYNSPLHF. The DNA for the CDR3 is TGTGCCACCAGCAGAGATCAGGGGTCCTATAATTCACCCCTCCACTTT.

The V and J genes are TRBV10-1 and TRBJ2-7; D is unclear. The germline V and J ends were trimmed by 10 bases and 2 bases, with 3 bases remaining between them. The CDR3 has 9 residues. CDR1 is WNHNN and CDR2 is SYGVQD in the germline V gene (reference sequence). CDR3 DNA sequence: TGCGCCACCCCCTACGAGCAGTACTTC. Its protein is CATPYEQYF.

The chain couples TRBV7-8 to TRBJ2-3; TRBD2 aligns across 10 bases. The junction had 10 bases not matched to a gene; V was cut back by 6 bases and J by 7 bases. Germline CDR1 is SGHVS and CDR2 is FQNEAQ. The CDR3 consists of 15 residues. The DNA for the CDR3 is TGTGCCAGCAGTATAGAGGCGGGACTAGCGTATACGCAGTATTTT. Encoded protein: CASSIEAGLAYTQYF.

This clone was counted a single time. The V call is TRBV29-1, the J call TRBJ2-2; TRBD2 agrees at 13 bases. The CDR3 sequence is 13 residues long. Germline assignment: CDR1 SQVTM and CDR2 ANQGSEA. V dropped 6 bases and J dropped 6; count of bases not matched to a gene: 1. This chain's CDR3 is CSVGLAGAGELFF. The DNA of the CDR3 is TGCAGCGTCGGACTAGCGGGAGCCGGGGAGCTGTTTTTT.

The chain employs TRBV5-1 and TRBJ1-1; 7 bases match TRBD1. Germline-derived CDR1 and CDR2 are SGHRS and YFSETQ. The junction had 9 bases not matched to a gene; V was cut back by 0 bases and J by 7 bases. This CDR3 is 15 amino acids long. CDR3 region: CASSLETGAPGEAFF. As DNA, the CDR3 is TGCGCCAGCAGCTTGGAAACAGGGGCCCCCGGTGAAGCTTTCTTT.